This TCR beta chain is from a study of blood T cell repertoires in COVID-19. In germline, CDR1 is MNHEY, CDR2 SVGAGI. The CDR3 consists of 15 residues. Trimming at V came to 5 bases and at J to 4 bases, leaving 6 bases not matched to a gene. Profiled with immunoSEQ multiplex PCR; TCRdb holds only in-frame clones, not every one. The sample lists under 200,000 clones, roughly four fifths occurring once. This sequence originates from a woman older than 75 with COVID-19, enrolled during active disease. The sequenced sample consisted of peripheral blood. The V and J genes are TRBV6-5 and TRBJ1-5; TRBD1 aligns across 9 bases. CDR3 region: CASSHRGQGNQPQHF. The CDR3 DNA is TGTGCCAGCAGTCACCGAGGACAGGGGAATCAGCCCCAGCATTTT.